A selection of T cell receptor beta chains follows, all from one sample in a study of blood T cell repertoires in COVID-19. TCRdb's table, derived via immunoSEQ multiplex PCR, lists solely in-frame clones and lacks some. This table has 230,000 or so clones, around 88% appearing once. Material: PBMCs or T cells enriched from blood (not recorded which). The receptors here all came from a woman between 50 and 59 years old with acute COVID-19. The conserved cysteine and the conserved F or W are not part of the CDR3 here. Not all rows give a size; the values are once, few, many and, for expanded clones, a class.

. | TRBV5-4 | ASSLVTGANTGELF
once | TRBV11-2 | ASSPHGVKSEAF
. | TRBV11-3 | ASKQRQGLDTGELF
. | TRBV6-5 | ASSYGGQSSGNTIY
. | TRBV28 | ASSLFRQETQY
. | TRBV7-2 | ASSLAEGVANYGYT
. | TRBV19 | ASSISIGLAGYNEQF
. | TRBV7-9 | ASSLVGQGTNEKLF
. | TRBV11-2 | ASSLEGLGTDTQY
once | TRBV28 | ASSLRQGSNQPQH
few | TRBV7-2 | ASTFGATGGNSPLH
. | TRBV7-3 | ASSSQRPGTSGRAADTQY
. | TRBV28 | ASSLSLSGSHNEQF
. | TRBV27 | ASRNARQGDKKNTEAF
. | TRBV5-4 | ASSLRGRTPQH
. | TRBV6-5 | ASKPTGNTEAF
. | TRBV5-1 | ASSVVSSYEQY
. | TRBV5-1 | ASRPQTGPLSTDTQY
. | TRBV27 | ASLKRKGAAYEQY
. | TRBV6-5 | ASTLGHMNTEAF
. | TRBV18 | ASSPAVTYEQY
once | TRBV18 | ASSLDRGNQPQH
. | TRBV28 | ASSLLWRVVNQPQH
. | TRBV9 | ASSVVADSYEQY